A selection of T cell receptor beta chains follows, all from one sample in a study of T cells in Graves' hyperthyroidism and ophthalmopathy. TCRdb re-derived calls from the multiplex PCR reads in MiXCR, one entry per CDR3 protein. The repertoire holds about 400,000 distinct CDR3 sequences, with roughly 15% as singletons. The sample consisted of blood. These receptor sequences come from a woman aged 30 to 39 with Graves' ophthalmopathy. CDR3s leave out the opening cysteine and the closing phenylalanine or tryptophan.

V gene: TRBV4-1; CDR3 protein: ASSGRDRPLPTEAF
V gene: TRBV11-1; CDR3 protein: ASSLVGDDEQF
V gene: TRBV20-1; CDR3 protein: SARVVETQY
V gene: TRBV5-5; CDR3 protein: ASTGSMVNGYT
V gene: TRBV6-1; CDR3 protein: ASRGNRSGRIETQY
V gene: TRBV27; CDR3 protein: ASSLGLGGPAYNEQF
V gene: TRBV20-1; CDR3 protein: SATGGGAEAKNIQY
V gene: TRBV5-6; CDR3 protein: ASRGRGVNSPLH
V gene: TRBV15; CDR3 protein: ATSSDKTGVITGELF
V gene: TRBV30; CDR3 protein: AAGQTTYEQY
V gene: TRBV19; CDR3 protein: ASTSGGASGANVLT
V gene: TRBV2; CDR3 protein: ASNRDTNEKLF
V gene: TRBV7-9; CDR3 protein: ASSLERLGPSSNNEQF
V gene: TRBV10-3; CDR3 protein: AISAGTSGRSTGELF
V gene: TRBV9; CDR3 protein: ASSDQTGAGLIQY
V gene: TRBV29-1; CDR3 protein: SGKGVNSYEQY
V gene: TRBV6-1; CDR3 protein: ASSLNSISTEAF
V gene: TRBV5-6; CDR3 protein: ASSPGQGLSSYEQY
V gene: TRBV11-3; CDR3 protein: ASSRAGTIYNEQF
V gene: TRBV11-3; CDR3 protein: ASSSDLGVEAF
V gene: TRBV20-1; CDR3 protein: SAPSRLAGDNEQF
V gene: TRBV14; CDR3 protein: ASSQEGPQY
V gene: TRBV6-5; CDR3 protein: ASSYFGQGANYGYT
V gene: TRBV7-8; CDR3 protein: ASSLGPDGSPLH
V gene: TRBV6-1; CDR3 protein: ASSHRTGQTSYEQY
V gene: TRBV10-3; CDR3 protein: ATTGTGQYEQY
V gene: TRBV20-1; CDR3 protein: GARDLGAGGYNEQF
V gene: TRBV3-1; CDR3 protein: ASSLPVGGPNGYT
V gene: TRBV6-1; CDR3 protein: ASRTGGAYNEQF
V gene: TRBV20-1; CDR3 protein: SARGRGRGVTDTQY
V gene: TRBV20-1; CDR3 protein: SATLGQNSPLH
V gene: TRBV4-1; CDR3 protein: ASSPGPLKEKLF
V gene: TRBV20-1; CDR3 protein: SARVPGRGNQPQH
V gene: TRBV20-1; CDR3 protein: SARQRNTEAF
V gene: TRBV5-6; CDR3 protein: ASSSRLIPTYEQY
V gene: TRBV15; CDR3 protein: ATSSVLDPKENIQY
V gene: TRBV18; CDR3 protein: ASSPTGSSNYGYT
V gene: TRBV7-2; CDR3 protein: ASSHGGSQPQH
V gene: TRBV19; CDR3 protein: ASRGGVAGNTIC
V gene: TRBV18; CDR3 protein: ASSRLTASSGANVLT
V gene: TRBV2; CDR3 protein: ASSRDSLGKETQY
V gene: TRBV20-1; CDR3 protein: SARDRTSGTGELF
V gene: TRBV25-1; CDR3 protein: ASSERGYRESSSLGPNTEAF
V gene: TRBV12-3/TRBV12-4; CDR3 protein: ASSLSGAYEQY
V gene: TRBV20-1; CDR3 protein: SAWGVGGDPEYNEQF
V gene: TRBV12-3/TRBV12-4; CDR3 protein: ASSLSGTARLTYEQY
V gene: TRBV7-2; CDR3 protein: ASSLPGTERYGYT
V gene: TRBV7-2; CDR3 protein: ASSLDRVTSDTQY
V gene: TRBV19; CDR3 protein: ASSISLEETQY
V gene: TRBV27; CDR3 protein: ASSPSIFWYEQY
V gene: TRBV7-6; CDR3 protein: ASSAGQGRTDTQY
V gene: TRBV2; CDR3 protein: ASFLVLAGTQY
V gene: TRBV20-1; CDR3 protein: SATLRLGSTDTQY
V gene: TRBV20-1; CDR3 protein: SLESRGGETQY